This TCR beta chain originates from a study of cytomegalovirus exposure and HLA in healthy donors. Whole-study results and caveats: HLA restriction was apparent for most CMV-associated TCR beta chains in a later analysis. Researchers left out some V segments, among them TRBV6-2 and TRBV6-3, as indistinguishable. The study put 150 or so TCR beta chains on its list as cytomegalovirus-associated.

Primers: 60 Vbeta forward and 13 Jbeta reverse. Measured with immunoSEQ multiplex PCR; TCRdb has only the in-frame clones, and not every one. Of 140,000 to 150,000 clones in the sample, over 65% were seen once. As concerns this clone: No antigen is known for it.

Trimming removed 5 bases from V and 4 bases from J, with 18 bases in between. This CDR3 has 15 amino acids. Germline values: CDR1 GTSNPN, CDR2 SVGIG (reference sequence). This clonotype was obtained from a female donor in good health and CMV-seronegative. The sample taken for sequencing was PBMCs. This chain connects TRBV30 to TRBJ2-1; a weak D match, TRBD1 (6 bases). CDR3 nucleotides: TGTGCCTGGTCCAGGGGCCAAGGCTCTTACAATGAGCAGTTCTTC. Protein: CAWSRGQGSYNEQFF.